The 20 T cell receptor beta chains given below trace back to one sample, sequenced in a study of human T cells and chemical hapten exposure. Time point reported: pre-sensitization, week 0. The treatment here: therapeutic diphenylcyclopropenone sensitization with weekly scalp DPC. TCRdb itself ran the RACE reads through MiXCR, one entry per CDR3 protein. The repertoire includes about 46,000 distinct CDR3 sequences, 8.5% to 10% of them detected once, and 14% sits in the top ten. Sample: whole blood, taken in connection with sensitization to the hapten diphenylcyclopropenone (DPC). Source of these receptors: a woman in her forties with alopecia areata. Some clones in this sample may be carry-over from other donors' samples.

This clonotype occurred many times. V usage is TRBV28 and J usage is TRBJ1-4, with TRBD1 identical over 7 bases. Losses at the gene ends were 1 base for V and 7 bases for J; bases not matched to a gene: 9. This CDR3 is 16 amino acids long. CDR1 and CDR2 from the germline V gene are MDHEN and SYDVKM. CDR3 sequence reads: CASSLLRQGRGEKLFF. The DNA for the CDR3 is TGTGCCAGCAGTTTATTACGACAGGGACGGGGTGAAAAACTGTTTTTT.

This clonotype was observed many times. The V and J genes are TRBV5-5 and TRBJ1-2; a possible D gene is TRBD1 (6 bases). This CDR3 contains 13 residues. The germline V gene has CDR1 SGHKS and CDR2 YYEKEE (reference sequence). Trimming stripped 0 bases from V and 3 bases from J, with 6 bases between. In DNA, the CDR3 is TGTGCCAGCAGCTTGGCAGGGGACTATGGCTACACCTTC. It encodes CASSLAGDYGYTF.

The V gene is TRBV29-1, the J gene TRBJ1-1; no clear D gene. The CDR3 covers 12 residues. V lost 6 bases and J lost 3, with 11 bases in between. Germline CDR1 is SQVTM and CDR2 is ANQGSEA. CDR3 region: CSVRAPYTEAFF. DNA for the CDR3: TGCAGCGTCCGAGCGCCGTACACTGAAGCTTTCTTT. The full variable domain, its missing parts supplied by reference TRBV29-1 and TRBJ1-1, is SAVISQKPSRDICQRGTSLTIQCQVDSQVTMMFWYRQQPGQSLTLIATANQGSEATYESGFVIDKFPISRPNLTFSTLTVSNMSPEDSSIYLCSVRAPYTEAFFGQGTRLTVV.

The chain is built from TRBV4-3 and TRBJ1-3; D perhaps matches TRBD1 (5 bases). The germline V and J ends were trimmed by 3 bases and 0 bases, with 12 bases remaining between them. This CDR3 comprises 16 residues. The germline V gene has CDR1 LGHNA and CDR2 YSLEER. The DNA for the CDR3 is TGCGCCAGCAGCCACCATACGGGGCCCTCTGGAAACACCATATATTTT. Translating gives CASSHHTGPSGNTIYF.

This clonotype was seen ten or more times. V gene TRBV5-5 combines with J gene TRBJ1-4; the D gene is possibly TRBD1 (6 bases). Germline V CDR1 and CDR2: SGHKS, YYEKEE (reference sequence). Between the trimmed V and J ends, which lost 2 bases and 8 bases, there was a span of 7 bases. This CDR3 region has 12 residues. CDR3 sequence reads: CASSFQGEKLFF. The CDR3 nucleotides are TGTGCCAGCAGCTTCCAGGGGGAAAAACTGTTTTTT.

CDR3 sequence: CASSYRRGPQETQYF. CDR3 in DNA: TGTGCCAGCAGTTACAGGCGGGGCCCCCAAGAGACCCAGTACTTC. The chain combines TRBV6-5 with TRBJ2-5; D possibly corresponds to TRBD2 (6 bases). CDR1 and CDR2 (germline): MNHEY, SVGAGI. The CDR3 totals 15 residues. The germline V and J ends were trimmed by 2 bases and 1 base, with 11 bases remaining between them.

This clonotype was seen ten or more times. V and J are TRBV29-1 and TRBJ1-3; unclear D gene. Deletions cut 4 bases from V and 0 bases from J, with 7 bases between. The CDR3 consists of 13 residues. The germline CDR1 and CDR2 sequences are SQVTM and ANQGSEA. CDR3 amino acids: CSVAVSSGNTIYF. The CDR3 DNA follows: TGCAGCGTTGCGGTGAGCTCTGGAAACACCATATATTTT.

Turning to this clonotype: A single base separates this from a much larger clone, so it may be a read error. For the CDR3, the DNA is TGCAGTGCTAGAGTCGGGACAGCGACCTACGAGCAGTGCTTC. It is translated as CSARVGTATYEQCF. This chain links TRBV20-1 with TRBJ2-7; 7 bases fit TRBD1. The CDR3 totals 14 residues. Germline V gene lookup returns CDR1 DFQATT and CDR2 SNEGSKA (reference sequence).

This clonotype was recorded many times. The gene calls are TRBV5-1 and TRBJ2-7; 7 nucleotides line up with TRBD1. The CDR3 runs 15 residues. The V gene's germline CDR1 is SGHRS and CDR2 YFSETQ. With 1 base clipped from V and 2 bases from J, the junction kept 6 bases outside the gene matches. Here the CDR3 DNA reads TGCGCCAGCAGCTTGACCACAGGGGACCCCTACGAGCAGTACTTC. As protein: CASSLTTGDPYEQYF.

The chain couples TRBV18 to TRBJ2-1; 9 bases fit TRBD1. Germline lookup yields CDR1 KGHSH and CDR2 LQKENI. The CDR3 is made up of 14 amino acids. J was trimmed by 4 bases and V by 2 bases; bases with no gene match: 0. This chain's CDR3 is CASSPDRGYNEQFF. Written as DNA, the CDR3 is TGTGCCAGCTCACCAGACAGGGGGTACAATGAGCAGTTCTTC.

This clonotype came up many times. The rearrangement joins TRBV3-1 to TRBJ2-1; TRBD2 matches at 11 bases. The germline V gene encodes CDR1 LGHDT and CDR2 YNNKEL (reference sequence). The V and J ends lost 4 bases and 12 bases, in that order; junction bases with no gene match: 11. CDR3 length: 15 residues. The CDR3 DNA reads as TGTGCCAGCAGCCCTCTAGCGGGGGGTACCGTAAGGCAGTTCTTC. Its translation: CASSPLAGGTVRQFF.

This clonotype was recorded at least ten times. The rearrangement links TRBV11-2 to TRBJ2-3, with TRBD1 as a possible D gene (5 bases). The V end lost 0 bases, the J end lost 2 bases, and 9 bases lay between the germline ends. The germline gives CDR1 SGHAT, CDR2 FQNNGV. This CDR3 comprises 15 residues. CDR3 sequence (DNA): TGTGCCAGCAGCTTAGAATTCAGGGTCACAGATACGCAGTATTTT. Translation: CASSLEFRVTDTQYF.

As concerns this clonotype: A read error may be the cause here, since a much bigger clone is one base away. V usage is TRBV7-9 and J usage is TRBJ2-7; 7 positions agree with TRBD1. Germline V gene sequence: CDR1 SEHNR, CDR2 FQNEAQ (reference sequence). The CDR3 is 13 amino acids. The CDR3 DNA is TGTGTCAGCAGACCGGGACAGTCCTACGAGCAGTACTTC. Amino acid sequence: CVSRPGQSYEQYF.

In this sample, this clonotype turned up many times. This chain links TRBV29-1 with TRBJ2-5, with 8 bases identical to TRBD2. The trim removed 8 bases at V and 1 base at J, leaving 12 bases unmatched. Per the germline V gene, CDR1 is SQVTM and CDR2 is ANQGSEA. The CDR3 spans 15 residues. CDR3 DNA sequence: TGCAGCTCCTCCGCTGGCGGGGGGTCCCAAGAGACCCAGTACTTC. Translation: CSSSAGGGSQETQYF.

The chain couples TRBV10-3 to TRBJ1-5, with TRBD1 identical over 8 bases. The CDR3 has 15 amino acids. Looked up from germline, CDR1 is ENHRY and CDR2 is SYGVKD. The V segment lost 6 bases and the J segment 0 bases; nucleotides outside the gene matches: 4. CDR3 in amino acids: CAIRATGDSNQPQHF. Here the CDR3 DNA reads TGTGCCATCAGAGCGACAGGGGATAGCAATCAGCCCCAGCATTTT.

This clonotype was observed many times. The gene calls are TRBV14 and TRBJ2-6, with TRBD1 as a possible D gene (6 bases). Germline V gives CDR1 SGHDN, CDR2 FVKESK. The length of the CDR3 is 17 residues. With 4 bases removed from V and 0 bases from J, the gap between germline ends came to 13 bases. CDR3 in amino acids: CASSPLRTVSGANVLTF. CDR3 in DNA: TGTGCCAGCAGCCCACTCCGGACAGTCTCTGGGGCCAACGTCCTGACTTTC.

The J gene is TRBJ2-1, the V gene TRBV21-1; the listed D gene, TRBD2, was not tested against the DNA. TRBV21-1 corresponds to a pseudogene. This CDR3 has 14 residues. Here the CDR3 reads CASSLRLAGARQFF. The CDR3 nucleotides are TGTGCCAGCAGCCTCCGACTAGCGGGGGCCCGTCAGTTCTTC.

There are a few counts of this clonotype. The genes are TRBV10-3 and TRBJ2-7; D ambiguous. This CDR3 contains 11 residues. The V gene's germline CDR1 is ENHRY and CDR2 SYGVKD. The V end was cut by 8 bases, the J end by 3 bases, with 8 bases between. CDR3 coding DNA: TGTGCCATCGAGAGTGGCTACGAGCAGTACTTC. This encodes CAIESGYEQYF.

In this sample, this clonotype turned up a few times. The chain has TRBV15 and TRBJ2-3; D might be TRBD2 (6 bases). V shed 3 bases and J shed 2 bases, with 9 bases lying between them. The CDR3 is made up of 14 amino acids. The germline CDR1 and CDR2 sequences are LNHNV and YYDKDF (reference sequence). For the CDR3, the DNA is TGTGCCACCAGCAGCCTAGCGAACACAGATACGCAGTATTTT. Its translation: CATSSLANTDTQYF.

This clonotype occurred many times. The chain carries TRBV6-5 and TRBJ1-6; D is undetermined. The CDR3 is made up of 13 amino acids. V gave up 7 bases and J gave up 11 bases, with 15 bases separating them. Germline loops: CDR1 MNHEY, CDR2 SVGAGI. In DNA form, the CDR3 reads TGTGCCAGCAAACGGACCCAGAAACCACCCCTCCACTTT. It yields the protein CASKRTQKPPLHF.